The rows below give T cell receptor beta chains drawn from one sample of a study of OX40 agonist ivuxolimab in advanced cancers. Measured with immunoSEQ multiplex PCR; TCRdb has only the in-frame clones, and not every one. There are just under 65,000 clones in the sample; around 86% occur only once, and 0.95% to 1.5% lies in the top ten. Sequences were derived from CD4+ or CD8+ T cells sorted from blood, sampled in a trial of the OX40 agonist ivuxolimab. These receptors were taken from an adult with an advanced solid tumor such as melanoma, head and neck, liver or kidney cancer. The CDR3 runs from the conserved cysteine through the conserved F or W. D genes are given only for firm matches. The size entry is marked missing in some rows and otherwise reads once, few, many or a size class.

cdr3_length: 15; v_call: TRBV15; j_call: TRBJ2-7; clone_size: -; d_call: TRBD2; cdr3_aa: CATSRGGTYSYEQYF; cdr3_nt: TGTGCCACCAGCAGGGGGGGGACTTACTCCTACGAGCAGTACTTC
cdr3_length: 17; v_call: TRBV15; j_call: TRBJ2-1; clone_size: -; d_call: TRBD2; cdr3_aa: CATSRDWGRGTYNEQFF; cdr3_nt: TGTGCCACCAGCAGAGATTGGGGGAGGGGCACCTACAATGAGCAGTTCTTC
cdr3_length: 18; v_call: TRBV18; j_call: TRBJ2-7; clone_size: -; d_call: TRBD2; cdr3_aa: CASSPALGTGGSPYEQYF; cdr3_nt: TGTGCCAGCTCACCAGCGCTTGGGACGGGAGGGAGTCCCTACGAGCAGTACTTC
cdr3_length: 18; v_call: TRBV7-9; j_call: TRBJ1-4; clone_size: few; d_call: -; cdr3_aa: CASSLKGSGRVRSEKLFF; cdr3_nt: TGTGCCAGCAGCTTAAAAGGGTCCGGGAGGGTCCGGAGTGAAAAACTGTTTTTT
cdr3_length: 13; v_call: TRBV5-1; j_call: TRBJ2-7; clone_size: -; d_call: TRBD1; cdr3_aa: CASSLDRGYEQYF; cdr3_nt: TGCGCCAGCAGCTTGGACAGGGGCTACGAGCAGTACTTC
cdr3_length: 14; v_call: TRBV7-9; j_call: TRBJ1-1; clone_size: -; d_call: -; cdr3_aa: CASSAIRQYTEAFF; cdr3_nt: TGTGCCAGCAGCGCAATAAGACAGTACACTGAAGCTTTCTTT
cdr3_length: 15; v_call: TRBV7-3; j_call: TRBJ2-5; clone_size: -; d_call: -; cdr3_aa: CASSLGGGGMETQYF; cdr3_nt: TGTGCCAGCAGCTTAGGAGGGGGAGGCATGGAGACCCAGTACTTC
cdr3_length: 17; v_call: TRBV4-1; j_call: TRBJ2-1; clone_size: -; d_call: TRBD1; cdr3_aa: CASSQGSGGQGSNEQFF; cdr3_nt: TGCGCCAGCAGCCAAGGGAGTGGTGGACAGGGTAGCAATGAGCAGTTCTTC
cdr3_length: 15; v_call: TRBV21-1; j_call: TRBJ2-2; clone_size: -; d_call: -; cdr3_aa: CATAHETSNTGELFF; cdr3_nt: TGTGCCACCGCACACGAGACGTCGAACACCGGGGAGCTGTTTTTT
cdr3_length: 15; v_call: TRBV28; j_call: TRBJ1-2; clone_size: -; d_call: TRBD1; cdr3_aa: CASSLRGTGGFGYTF; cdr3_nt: TGTGCCAGCAGTTTAAGAGGGACAGGGGGCTTTGGCTACACCTTC
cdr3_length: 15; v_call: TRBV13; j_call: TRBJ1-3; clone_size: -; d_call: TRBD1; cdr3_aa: CASTAQGQGYMAIYF; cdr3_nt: TGTGCCAGCACCGCACAGGGACAGGGGTATATGGCCATATATTTT
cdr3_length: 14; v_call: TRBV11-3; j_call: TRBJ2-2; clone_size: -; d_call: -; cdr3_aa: CASSSSYALGELFF; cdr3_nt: TGTGCCAGCAGCTCGAGTTACGCGCTCGGGGAGCTGTTTTTT
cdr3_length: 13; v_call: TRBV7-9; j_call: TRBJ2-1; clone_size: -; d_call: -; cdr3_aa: CASRKTEGNEQFF; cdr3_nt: TGTGCCAGCAGGAAGACCGAGGGCAATGAGCAGTTCTTC
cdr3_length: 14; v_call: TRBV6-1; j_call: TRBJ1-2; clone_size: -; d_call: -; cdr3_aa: CASSPGRASYGYTF; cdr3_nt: TGTGCCAGCAGCCCCGGGCGGGCGTCCTATGGCTACACCTTC
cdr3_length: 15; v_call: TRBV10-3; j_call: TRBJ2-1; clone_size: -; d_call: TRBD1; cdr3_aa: CAISGDRGQYNEQFF; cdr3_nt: TGTGCCATCAGTGGGGACAGGGGACAGTACAATGAGCAGTTCTTC
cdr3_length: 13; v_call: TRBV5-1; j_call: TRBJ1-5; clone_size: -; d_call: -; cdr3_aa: CASSLGEGQPQHF; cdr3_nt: TGCGCCAGCAGCTTGGGGGAGGGTCAGCCCCAGCATTTT
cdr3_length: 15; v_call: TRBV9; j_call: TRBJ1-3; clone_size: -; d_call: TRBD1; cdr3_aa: CASSAGGIVGNTIYF; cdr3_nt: TGTGCCAGCAGTGCAGGGGGAATTGTCGGAAACACCATATATTTT
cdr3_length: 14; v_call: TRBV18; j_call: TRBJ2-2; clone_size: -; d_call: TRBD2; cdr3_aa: CASRRGGDTGELFF; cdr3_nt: TGTGCCAGCCGACGTGGGGGGGACACCGGGGAGCTGTTTTTT
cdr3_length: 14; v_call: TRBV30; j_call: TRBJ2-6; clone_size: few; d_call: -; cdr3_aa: CAGGPGEGANVLTF; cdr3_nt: TGTGCCGGGGGGCCAGGGGAGGGGGCCAACGTCCTGACTTTC
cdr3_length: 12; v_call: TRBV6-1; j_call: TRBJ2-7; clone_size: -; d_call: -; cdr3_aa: CASSERGYEQYF; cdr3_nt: TGTGCCAGCAGTGAACGGGGCTACGAGCAGTACTTC
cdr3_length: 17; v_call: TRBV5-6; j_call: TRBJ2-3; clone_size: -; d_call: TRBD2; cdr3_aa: CASSRPGLAFGGDTQYF; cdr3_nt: TGTGCCAGCAGCAGACCGGGACTAGCGTTCGGAGGGGATACGCAGTATTTT
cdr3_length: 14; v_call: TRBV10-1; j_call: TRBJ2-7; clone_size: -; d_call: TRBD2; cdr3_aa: CASDTSGRLYEQYF; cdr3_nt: TGCGCCAGCGACACTAGCGGGAGATTGTACGAGCAGTACTTC
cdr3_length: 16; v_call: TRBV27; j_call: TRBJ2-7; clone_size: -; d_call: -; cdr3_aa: CASSLFGGRRSYEQYF; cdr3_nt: TGTGCCAGCAGTTTATTCGGTGGGCGGAGATCTTACGAGCAGTACTTC
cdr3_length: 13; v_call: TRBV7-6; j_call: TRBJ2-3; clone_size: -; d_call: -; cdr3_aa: CASSLALTDTQYF; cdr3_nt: TGTGCCAGCAGCTTAGCGCTAACAGATACGCAGTATTTT
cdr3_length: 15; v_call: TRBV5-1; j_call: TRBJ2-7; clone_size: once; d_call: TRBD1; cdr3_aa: CASSSRQGAKYEQYF; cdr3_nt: TGCGCCAGCAGCTCCCGACAGGGGGCAAAGTACGAGCAGTACTTC
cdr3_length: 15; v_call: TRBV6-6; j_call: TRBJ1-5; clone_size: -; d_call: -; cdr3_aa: CASSYSAPGGQPQHF; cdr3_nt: TGTGCCAGCAGTTACTCAGCTCCGGGAGGTCAGCCCCAGCATTTT
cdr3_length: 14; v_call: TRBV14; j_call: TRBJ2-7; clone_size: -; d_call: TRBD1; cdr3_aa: CASSPRQGMGEQYF; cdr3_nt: TGTGCCAGCAGCCCCCGACAGGGGATGGGGGAGCAGTACTTC
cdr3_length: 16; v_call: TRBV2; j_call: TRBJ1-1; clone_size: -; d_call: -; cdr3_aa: CASSEAGGYLGTEAFF; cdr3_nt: TGTGCCAGCAGTGAAGCCGGGGGGTATCTAGGCACTGAAGCTTTCTTT
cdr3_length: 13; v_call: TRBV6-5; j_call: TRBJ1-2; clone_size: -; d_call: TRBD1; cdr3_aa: CASSPDREGGYTF; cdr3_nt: TGTGCCAGCAGTCCGGACAGGGAGGGTGGCTACACCTTC
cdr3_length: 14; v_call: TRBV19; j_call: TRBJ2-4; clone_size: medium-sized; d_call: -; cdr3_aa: CASSKGTDSHIQYF; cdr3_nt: TGTGCCAGTAGTAAGGGGACCGACAGTCACATTCAGTACTTC
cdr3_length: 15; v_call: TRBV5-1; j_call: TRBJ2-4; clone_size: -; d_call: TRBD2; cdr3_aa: CASSLEGSGKNIQYF; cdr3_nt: TGCGCCAGCAGCTTGGAAGGTAGCGGGAAAAACATTCAGTACTTC
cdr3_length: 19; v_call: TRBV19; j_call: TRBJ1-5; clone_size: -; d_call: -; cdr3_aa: CASSIEHGRGGNSNQPQHF; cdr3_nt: TGTGCCAGTAGTATAGAGCATGGCAGGGGCGGCAATAGCAATCAGCCCCAGCATTTT
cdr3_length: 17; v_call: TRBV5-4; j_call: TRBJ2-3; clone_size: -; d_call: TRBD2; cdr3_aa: CASSLGLAGGFTDTQYF; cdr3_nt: TGTGCCAGCAGCTTGGGACTAGCGGGAGGTTTCACAGATACGCAGTATTTT
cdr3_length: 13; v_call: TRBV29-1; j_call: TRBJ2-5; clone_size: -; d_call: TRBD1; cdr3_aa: CSVSDRELETQYF; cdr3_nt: TGCAGCGTTTCGGACAGGGAGTTGGAGACCCAGTACTTC
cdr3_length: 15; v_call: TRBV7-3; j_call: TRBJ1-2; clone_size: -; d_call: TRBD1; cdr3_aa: CASSLSGGGGYGYTF; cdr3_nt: TGTGCCAGCAGCTTATCAGGGGGCGGGGGCTATGGCTACACCTTC
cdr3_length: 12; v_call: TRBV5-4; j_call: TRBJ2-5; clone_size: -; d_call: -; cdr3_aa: CASSLRSGDQYF; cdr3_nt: TGTGCCAGCAGCTTAAGATCTGGGGACCAGTACTTC
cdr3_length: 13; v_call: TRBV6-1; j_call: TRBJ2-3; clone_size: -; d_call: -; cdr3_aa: CAMLTDGADTQYF; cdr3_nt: TGTGCCATGCTGACAGATGGGGCGGATACGCAGTATTTT
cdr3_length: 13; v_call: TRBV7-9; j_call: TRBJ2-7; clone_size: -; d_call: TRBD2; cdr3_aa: CASSFSGRSEQYF; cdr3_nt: TGTGCCAGCAGCTTTAGCGGGAGATCCGAGCAGTACTTC
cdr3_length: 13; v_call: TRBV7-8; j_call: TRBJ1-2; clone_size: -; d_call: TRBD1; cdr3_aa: CASRLDRDYGYTF; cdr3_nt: TGTGCCAGCAGATTAGACAGGGACTATGGCTACACCTTC
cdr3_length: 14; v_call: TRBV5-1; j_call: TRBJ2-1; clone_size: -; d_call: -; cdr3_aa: CASSLDARGDEQFF; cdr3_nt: TGCGCCAGCAGCTTGGATGCCAGGGGCGATGAGCAGTTCTTC
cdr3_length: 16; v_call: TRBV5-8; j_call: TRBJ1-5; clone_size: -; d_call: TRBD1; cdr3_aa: CASSFTETGAGQPQHF; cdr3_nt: TGTGCCAGCAGCTTTACCGAGACAGGGGCCGGGCAGCCCCAGCATTTT
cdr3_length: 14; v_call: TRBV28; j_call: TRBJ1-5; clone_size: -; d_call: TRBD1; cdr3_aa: CASILTGVNQPQHF; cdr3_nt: TGTGCCAGCATCTTGACAGGGGTAAATCAGCCCCAGCATTTT
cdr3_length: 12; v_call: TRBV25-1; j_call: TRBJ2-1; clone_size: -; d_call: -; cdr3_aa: CASSRNNNEQFF; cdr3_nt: TGTGCCAGCAGTCGCAACAACAATGAGCAGTTCTTC
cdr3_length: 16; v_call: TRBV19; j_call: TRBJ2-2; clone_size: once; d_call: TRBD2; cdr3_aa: CASSIGGGRLAGELFF; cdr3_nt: TGTGCCAGTAGTATCGGCGGCGGGAGACTAGCCGGGGAGCTGTTTTTT
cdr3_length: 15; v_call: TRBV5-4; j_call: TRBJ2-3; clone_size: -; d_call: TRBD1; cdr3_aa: CASSSGQGATDTQYF; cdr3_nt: TGTGCCAGCAGCTCGGGACAGGGGGCCACAGATACGCAGTATTTT
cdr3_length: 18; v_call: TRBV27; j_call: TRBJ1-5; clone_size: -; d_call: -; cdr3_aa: CASSQIGANGHGNQPQHF; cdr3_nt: TGTGCCAGCAGTCAAATTGGGGCCAATGGGCACGGCAATCAGCCCCAGCATTTT
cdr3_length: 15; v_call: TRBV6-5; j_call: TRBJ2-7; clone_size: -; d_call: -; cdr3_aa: CASSYSGARPYEQYF; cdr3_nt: TGTGCCAGCAGTTACTCCGGGGCTCGCCCCTACGAGCAGTACTTC
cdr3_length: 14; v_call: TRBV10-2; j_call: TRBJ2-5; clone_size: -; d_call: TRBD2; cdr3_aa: CASGAGGIQETQYF; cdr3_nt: TGCGCCAGCGGGGCGGGAGGGATCCAAGAGACCCAGTACTTC
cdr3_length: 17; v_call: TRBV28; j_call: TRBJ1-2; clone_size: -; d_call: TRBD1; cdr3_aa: CASRYGTGGVWRYGYTF; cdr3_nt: TGTGCCAGCAGATACGGGACAGGGGGCGTTTGGCGCTATGGCTACACCTTC
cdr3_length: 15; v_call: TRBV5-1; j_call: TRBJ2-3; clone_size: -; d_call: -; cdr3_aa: CASSFLGTSTDTQYF; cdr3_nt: TGCGCCAGCAGCTTTTTGGGAACTAGCACAGATACGCAGTATTTT
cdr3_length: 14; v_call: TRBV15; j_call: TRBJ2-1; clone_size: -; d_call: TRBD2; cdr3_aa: CATAGGPLLHEQFF; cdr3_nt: TGTGCCACCGCGGGAGGGCCGCTTCTTCATGAGCAGTTCTTC
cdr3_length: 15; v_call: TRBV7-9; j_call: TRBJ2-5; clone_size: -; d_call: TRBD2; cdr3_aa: CASSLSGRDQETQYF; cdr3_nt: TGTGCCAGCAGCTTGAGCGGGAGGGACCAAGAGACCCAGTACTTC
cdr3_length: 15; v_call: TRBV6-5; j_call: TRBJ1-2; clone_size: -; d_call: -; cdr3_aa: CASSQDFGPFYGYTF; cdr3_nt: TGTGCCAGCAGCCAAGACTTCGGGCCCTTCTATGGCTACACCTTC
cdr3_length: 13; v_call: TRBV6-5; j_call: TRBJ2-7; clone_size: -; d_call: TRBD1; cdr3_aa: CASLRDSPYEQYF; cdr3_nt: TGTGCCAGTCTTAGGGACAGCCCCTACGAGCAGTACTTC
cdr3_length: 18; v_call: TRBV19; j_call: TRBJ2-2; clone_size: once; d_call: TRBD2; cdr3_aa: CASRPAGGLAGNTGELFF; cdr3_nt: TGTGCCAGTAGACCCGCAGGGGGACTAGCGGGAAACACCGGGGAGCTGTTTTTT
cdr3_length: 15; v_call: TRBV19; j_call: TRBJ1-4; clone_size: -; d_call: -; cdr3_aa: CASSPADSKNEKLFF; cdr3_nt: TGTGCCAGTAGCCCAGCGGACAGTAAAAATGAAAAACTGTTTTTT
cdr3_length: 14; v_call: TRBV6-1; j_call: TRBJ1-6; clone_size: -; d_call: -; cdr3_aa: CASSVTPLNSPLHF; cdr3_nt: TGTGCCAGCAGTGTGACACCACTTAATTCACCCCTCCACTTT